What follows are 19 T cell receptor beta chains derived from one specimen sequenced in a study of cytomegalovirus exposure and HLA in healthy donors. Profiled with immunoSEQ multiplex PCR; TCRdb holds only in-frame clones, not every one. Among 150,000 to 200,000 clones, about 89% were seen once, and the ten largest hold about 2.5%. Sequences were obtained from PBMCs. Every receptor here comes from a man aged 18 to 30 in good health and CMV-seropositive.

V is TRBV19 and J is TRBJ2-1; D gene ambiguous. V gave up 3 bases and J gave up 5 bases, with 11 bases separating them. Germline assignment: CDR1 LNHDA and CDR2 SQIVND (reference sequence). CDR3 length: 14 residues. The CDR3 spells CASSILSLDNEQFF. CDR3 DNA: TGTGCCAGTAGTATTTTGAGCCTTGACAATGAGCAGTTCTTC.

This chain links TRBV27 with TRBJ2-5, with 12 bases lining up with TRBD1. Germline V gene lookup returns CDR1 MNHEY and CDR2 SMNVEV (reference sequence). V trimming: 5 bases; J trimming: 9 bases; junction bases outside the gene matches: 13. The CDR3 has 16 amino acids. DNA for the CDR3: TGTGCCAGCAGTCCTCCATCCGGGACAGGGGGCAAGGCCCAGTACTTC. This codes for CASSPPSGTGGKAQYF.

The rearrangement uses TRBV28 and TRBJ2-1; maybe TRBD1 (5 bases). There are 11 residues in the CDR3. Germline V gene sequence: CDR1 MDHEN, CDR2 SYDVKM. The ends were cut back, 2 bases at V and 9 bases at J, with 5 bases in the middle. The chain's CDR3 is CASSLGAEQFF. CDR3 DNA: TGTGCCAGCAGTTTAGGGGCTGAGCAGTTCTTC.

This clone showed up just once. The J gene is TRBJ1-1, the V gene TRBV5-1; 7 bases fit TRBD1. Germline V lookup: CDR1 SGHRS, CDR2 YFSETQ. The CDR3 spans 15 residues. J gave up 0 bases and V 0 bases, and 2 bases lay outside the gene matches. CDR3 sequence: CASSLVGTVNTEAFF. In DNA, the CDR3 is TGCGCCAGCAGCTTGGTAGGGACAGTGAACACTGAAGCTTTCTTT.

V and J are TRBV13 and TRBJ2-7; D unclear. Trimming took off 0 bases at V and 7 bases at J, with 10 bases between the two ends. The germline CDR1 and CDR2 sequences are PRHDT and FYEKMQ (reference sequence). The CDR3 has 13 residues. The CDR3 DNA sequence: TGTGCCAGCAGCTTAGGCTCCCCCAGGGAGCAGTACTTC. Its translation: CASSLGSPREQYF.

This sequence joins TRBV7-2 and TRBJ1-1, with D unclear. From germline, CDR1 is SGHTA and CDR2 FQGNSA. The V end was cut by 5 bases, the J end by 3 bases, with 7 bases between. The CDR3 runs to 12 residues. As DNA, the CDR3 is TGTGCCAGCAGCCCGGGGTACACTGAAGCTTTCTTT. Protein sequence: CASSPGYTEAFF.

The CDR3 is CASSPPGRSSYEQYF. Here the CDR3 DNA reads TGTGCCAGCAGCCCACCAGGGAGGAGCTCCTACGAGCAGTACTTC. This rearrangement joins TRBV9 to TRBJ2-7, with D perhaps TRBD2 (6 bases). The CDR3 consists of 15 residues. Between the trimmed V and J ends, which lost 4 bases and 0 bases, there was a span of 14 bases. Per germline, CDR1 SGDLS and CDR2 YYNGEE.

The sample holds one count of this clone. This chain joins TRBV9 and TRBJ1-4, with D hard to call. V was trimmed by 0 bases and J by 11 bases, leaving 8 bases between them. Germline CDR1 and CDR2: SGDLS and YYNGEE. The CDR3 contains 12 residues. CDR3 sequence: CASSVDNEKLFF. Here the CDR3 DNA reads TGTGCCAGCAGCGTAGATAACGAGAAACTGTTTTTT.

As DNA, the CDR3 is TGTGCCAGCAGTCCAGGTGGGGCCTCTGGGGCCAACGTCCTGACTTTC. This sequence encodes CASSPGGASGANVLTF. The genes are TRBV2 and TRBJ2-6, with D possibly TRBD1 on 5 matching bases. Germline CDR1 reads SNHLY; CDR2 reads FYNNEI. V was pared by 5 bases and J by 0 bases, with 11 bases between. This CDR3 has 16 amino acids. Full variable domain (remainder filled in from reference TRBV2 and TRBJ2-6): EPEVTQTPSHQVTQMGQEVILRCVPISNHLYFYWYRQILGQKVEFLVSFYNNEISEKSEIFDDQFSVERPDGSNFTLKIRSTKLEDSAMYFCASSPGGASGANVLTFGAGSRLTVL.

The chain combines TRBV7-9 with TRBJ1-4; unclear D gene. The CDR3 spans 11 residues. The V end was cut by 5 bases, the J end by 5 bases, with 3 bases between. Germline loops: CDR1 SEHNR, CDR2 FQNEAQ (reference sequence). CDR3 nucleotide sequence: TGTGCCAGCAGCATAAATGAAAAACTGTTTTTT. Translated: CASSINEKLFF.

The V call is TRBV4-1, the J call TRBJ2-7; 8 bases are a match to TRBD1. The length of the CDR3 is 15 residues. Germline V CDR1 and CDR2: MGHRA, YSYEKL. V trimming: 1 base; J trimming: 2 bases; junction bases outside the gene matches: 4. The CDR3 sequence: CASSQADRVTYEQYF. CDR3 DNA: TGCGCCAGCAGCCAAGCGGACAGGGTGACCTACGAGCAGTACTTC.

Only a few counts were recorded for this clone. The CDR3 sequence is CASSFGQGSYEQYF. CDR3 DNA: TGTGCCAGCAGCTTTGGCCAGGGCTCCTACGAGCAGTACTTC. This chain connects TRBV7-9 to TRBJ2-7; D possibly corresponds to TRBD1 (5 bases). Germline CDR1 reads SEHNR; CDR2 reads FQNEAQ (reference sequence). This CDR3 is 14 amino acids long. Trimming removed 3 bases from V and 0 bases from J, with 9 bases in between.

The V and J genes are TRBV6-6 and TRBJ2-7; possible D gene TRBD2, 5 bases. The germline V and J ends were trimmed by 8 bases and 2 bases, with 7 bases remaining between them. The V gene's germline CDR1 is MNHNY and CDR2 SVGAGI (reference sequence). The CDR3 spans 11 residues. CDR3: CASAGAYEQYF. The CDR3 DNA reads as TGTGCCAGCGCGGGTGCCTACGAGCAGTACTTC.

This rearrangement joins TRBV6-6 to TRBJ2-7; tentatively, D is TRBD2 (6 bases). The germline gives CDR1 MNHNY, CDR2 SVGAGI (reference sequence). The CDR3 is made up of 15 amino acids. V was trimmed by 2 bases and J by 5 bases, leaving 16 bases between them. The CDR3 DNA reads as TGTGCCAGCAGTTACGGGCGCGGGGTTAGGCACGAGCAGTACTTC. Encoded protein: CASSYGRGVRHEQYF.

The chain is built from TRBV2 and TRBJ1-2; D is unresolved. V was clipped by 9 bases and J by 3 bases, with 17 bases between them. Germline lookup yields CDR1 SNHLY and CDR2 FYNNEI. This CDR3 comprises 14 residues. CDR3 in DNA: TGTGCCAGTTACCCTACAGACGCTGACTATGGCTACACCTTC. This sequence encodes CASYPTDADYGYTF.

The chain couples TRBV28 to TRBJ2-3; 8 nucleotides align to TRBD2. This CDR3 is 16 amino acids long. CDR1 is MDHEN, CDR2 SYDVKM, per germline. The V segment lost 5 bases and the J segment 1 base; nucleotides outside the gene matches: 8. CDR3 DNA: TGTGCCAGCAGTCCCCTCGGGCGGGAGGGCACAGATACGCAGTATTTT. It encodes CASSPLGREGTDTQYF.

This chain uses TRBV6-1 with TRBJ2-1; 7 nucleotides agree with TRBD1. The CDR3 loop spans 14 amino acids. Unmatched junction bases numbered 6, after V lost 3 bases and J lost 7 bases. Germline CDR1 and CDR2: MNHNS and SASEGT. The CDR3 DNA sequence: TGTGCCAGCAGTGAGCAGGGGGATGTGAATGAGCAGTTCTTC. Amino acids: CASSEQGDVNEQFF.

The V call is TRBV7-2, the J call TRBJ2-1; TRBD1 matches at 10 bases. The germline CDR1 and CDR2 sequences are SGHTA and FQGNSA. CDR3 length: 16 amino acids. J lost 4 bases, V lost 5 bases, and 8 bases had no gene match. For the CDR3, the DNA is TGTGCCAGCAGCCCAAGGACAGGGGGTAGATACAATGAGCAGTTCTTC. Translating gives CASSPRTGGRYNEQFF.

The chain is built from TRBV19 and TRBJ1-2, with a tentative D call TRBD1 (6 bases). The CDR3 runs 13 residues. Germline CDR1 reads LNHDA; CDR2 reads SQIVND (reference sequence). V lost 5 bases and J lost 7, with 14 bases in between. Here the CDR3 DNA reads TGTGCCAGTAGTCGGAGTCAGGGGAGTGGCTACACCTTC. Protein product: CASSRSQGSGYTF. Full variable domain (rest looked up from reference TRBV19 and TRBJ1-2): DGGITQSPKYLFRKEGQNVTLSCEQNLNHDAMYWYRQDPGQGLRLIYYSQIVNDFQKGDIAEGYSVSREKKESFPLTVTSAQKNPTAFYLCASSRSQGSGYTFGSGTRLTVV.